A single sample gave rise to the 26 T cell receptor beta chains below, sequenced in a study of T-cell memory formation after mild COVID-19. TCRdb used MiXCR to reprocess the 5' RACE reads, holding one entry per CDR3 protein. The sample lists 350,000 or so distinct CDR3 sequences; under 25% were seen once. The source material was PBMCs or a T cell subset sorted from them (not recorded which). The receptors originated from a young man who had mild COVID-19 (a few samples of this study predate the infection). Cell type and time point are not known.

This clonotype has only a few counts. The chain has TRBV20-1 and TRBJ2-5; 9 bases match TRBD1. The CDR3 totals 14 residues. J lost 2 bases, V lost 6 bases, and 7 bases had no gene match. Germline V gene data show CDR1 as DFQATT and CDR2 as SNEGSKA (reference sequence). The CDR3 DNA sequence: TGCAGTGCGCGACCCGGGACAGGGCAAGAGACCCAGTACTTC. This sequence encodes CSARPGTGQETQYF.

This clonotype occurred a few times. The gene calls are TRBV7-9 and TRBJ2-2; 12 bases line up with TRBD1. The CDR3 has 15 amino acids. V shed 4 bases, J shed 4 bases, and the junction held 1 base outside the gene matches. Germline CDR1 reads SEHNR; CDR2 reads FQNEAQ (reference sequence). In DNA, the CDR3 is TGTGCCAGCAGCTGGGGACAGGGGGCCACCGGGGAGCTGTTTTTT. Translating it yields CASSWGQGATGELFF.

The gene calls are TRBV7-2 and TRBJ1-1, with TRBD1 as a possible D gene (5 bases). Germline V gene lookup returns CDR1 SGHTA and CDR2 FQGNSA. Trimming stripped 8 bases from V and 1 base from J, with 17 bases between. The CDR3 extends over 15 amino acids. The CDR3 sequence is CASLRGGWGNTEAFF. The DNA for the CDR3 is TGTGCCAGCCTTCGGGGCGGTTGGGGGAACACTGAAGCTTTCTTT.

This clonotype was recorded at least ten times. V gene TRBV7-2 combines with J gene TRBJ2-1; 9 bases are shared with TRBD2. Germline values: CDR1 SGHTA, CDR2 FQGNSA. This CDR3 contains 15 residues. V lost 0 bases and J lost 9; bases outside the gene matches: 6. DNA for the CDR3: TGTGCCAGCAGCTTAGCTAGCGGGGGCAGGGGTGAGCAGTTCTTC. Its protein is CASSLASGGRGEQFF.

The J gene is TRBJ1-2, the V gene TRBV4-3, with 8 bases that match TRBD1. J lost 5 bases, V lost 0 bases, and 8 bases had no gene match. This CDR3 region has 16 residues. The V gene's germline CDR1 is LGHNA and CDR2 YSLEER. The CDR3, as DNA: TGCGCCAGCAGCCAAGATTGGGGGCAGGGGGCGTATGGCTACACCTTC. Translation gives CASSQDWGQGAYGYTF.

The CDR3 bases are TGTGCCAGCTCACCCGTTCCCCGCGACGTAGAAGCTTTCTTT. Translating gives CASSPVPRDVEAFF. This chain links TRBV18 with TRBJ1-1; D remains ambiguous. Germline CDR1 and CDR2: KGHSH and LQKENI. The CDR3 runs to 14 residues. The V and J ends lost 3 bases and 8 bases respectively, with 16 bases between them.

The chain recombines TRBV3-1 with TRBJ2-3, with D possibly matching TRBD2 (6 bases). This CDR3 has 16 residues. CDR1 and CDR2 (germline): LGHDT, YNNKEL (reference sequence). V lost 4 bases, J lost 6 bases, and 20 bases lay in between. This chain's CDR3 is CASSPPGLSLGDTQYF. In DNA form, the CDR3 reads TGTGCCAGCAGCCCCCCGGGACTCTCACTCGGGGATACGCAGTATTTT.

This clonotype was observed a few times. The chain employs TRBV11-2 and TRBJ2-3, with 8 bases identical to TRBD1. The J segment lost 5 bases and the V segment lost 3 bases, leaving 7 bases of the junction unmatched. Germline CDR1 SGHAT, CDR2 FQNNGV. CDR3 size: 15 residues. This CDR3 reads CASSFSPGQGDTQYF. The CDR3 DNA follows: TGTGCCAGCAGCTTCTCCCCCGGACAGGGAGATACGCAGTATTTT.

The V and J genes are TRBV9 and TRBJ2-3; 11 nucleotides line up with TRBD1. Germline CDR1 and CDR2: SGDLS and YYNGEE. The CDR3 is 16 residues long. With V trimmed by 5 bases and J by 2 bases, 7 bases remained unmatched. CDR3 DNA: TGTGCCAGCAGACATCCGGGACAGGGGGACACAGATACGCAGTATTTT. Its protein is CASRHPGQGDTDTQYF. Supplemented by reference TRBV9 and TRBJ2-3, the full variable domain reads DSGVTQTPKHLITATGQRVTLRCSPRSGDLSVYWYQQSLDQGLQFLIQYYNGEERAKGNILERFSAQQFPDLHSELNLSSLELGDSALYFCASRHPGQGDTDTQYFGPGTRLTVL.

Concerning this clonotype itself: Compared with germline, one end of the junction differs, possibly owing to a read error. The genes are TRBV10-3 and TRBJ2-7; 9 bases agree with TRBD2. This CDR3 has 12 amino acids. The germline gives CDR1 ENHRY, CDR2 SYGVKD. CDR3 in amino acids: CAIRTLAGAPEF. As DNA, the CDR3 is TGTGCCATCAGGACCTTAGCGGGGGCCCCCGAGTTC.

This clonotype was found a few times. This chain uses TRBV27 with TRBJ1-4, with D possibly TRBD1 on 6 matching bases. Germline CDR1 reads MNHEY; CDR2 reads SMNVEV (reference sequence). V was clipped by 6 bases and J by 10 bases, with 15 bases between them. The CDR3 length is 13 residues. Written as DNA, the CDR3 is TGTGCCAGCAGAGGGGGGGCGCAAGTAAAACTGTTTTTT. Amino acid sequence: CASRGGAQVKLFF.

The V call is TRBV10-3, the J call TRBJ1-6, with unresolved D. The CDR3 is made up of 17 amino acids. The V end was cut by 4 bases, the J end by 0 bases, with 13 bases between. The germline V gene has CDR1 ENHRY and CDR2 SYGVKD. The chain's CDR3 is CAISGAEASSYNSPLHF. Here the CDR3 DNA reads TGTGCCATCAGTGGGGCAGAGGCAAGCTCCTATAATTCACCCCTCCACTTT.

There are a few counts of this clonotype. The chain uses TRBV7-3 and TRBJ1-1; D unresolved. With 5 bases removed from V and 0 bases from J, the gap between germline ends came to 7 bases. In germline, CDR1 is SGHTA, CDR2 FQGTGA. The CDR3 sequence is 13 residues long. The CDR3 here is CASSNDLNTEAFF. For the CDR3, the DNA is TGTGCCAGCAGCAACGACCTGAACACTGAAGCTTTCTTT.

This clonotype appeared a few times. J is TRBJ2-3 and V is TRBV7-3; D ambiguous. V was clipped by 5 bases and J by 6 bases, with 12 bases between them. The V gene's germline CDR1 is SGHTA and CDR2 FQGTGA. The CDR3 is 13 amino acids. The CDR3 nucleotides are TGTGCCAGCAGCCCCCCTGGCTCCGATACGCAGTATTTT. It translates to CASSPPGSDTQYF.

This clonotype turned up a few times. The rearrangement links TRBV20-1 to TRBJ2-7; 8 bases fit TRBD1. V trimming: 3 bases; J trimming: 5 bases; junction bases outside the gene matches: 9. The length of the CDR3 is 14 residues. Germline V CDR1 and CDR2: DFQATT, SNEGSKA (reference sequence). CDR3 nucleotides: TGCAGTGCTAGGGACAGGGAGAGGCGCGACGAGCAGTACTTC. This gives the protein CSARDRERRDEQYF.

The V gene is TRBV9, the J gene TRBJ2-3, with D possibly TRBD1 on 6 matching bases. The V and J ends lost 1 base and 2 bases respectively, with 11 bases between them. Germline V gene data show CDR1 as SGDLS and CDR2 as YYNGEE. The CDR3 contains 15 residues. The chain's CDR3 is CASSVSPGATDTQYF. CDR3 coding DNA: TGTGCCAGCAGCGTATCCCCAGGGGCCACAGATACGCAGTATTTT.

This clonotype was picked up many times. The rearrangement uses TRBV7-9 and TRBJ2-1; D is unclear. CDR1 is SEHNR and CDR2 is FQNEAQ in the germline V gene (reference sequence). The CDR3 has 13 amino acids. The germline V and J ends were trimmed by 5 bases and 8 bases, with 13 bases remaining between them. Written as DNA, the CDR3 is TGTGCCAGCAGCCCGTCCAGCAACTATGAGCAGTTCTTC. Its protein is CASSPSSNYEQFF.

V gene TRBV6-2 or TRBV6-3 combines with J gene TRBJ1-4; D is ambiguous. Germline assignment: CDR1 MNHEY and CDR2 SVGEGT. The CDR3 totals 15 residues. The V and J ends lost 6 bases and 6 bases respectively, with 17 bases between them. The CDR3 spells CASRPAWSKDEKLFF. CDR3 sequence (DNA): TGTGCCAGCAGACCAGCTTGGAGTAAGGATGAAAAACTGTTTTTT.

The chain is built from TRBV28 and TRBJ2-7; TRBD1 agrees at 11 bases. The V gene end was trimmed by 7 bases and the J gene end by 4 bases; junction bases not matched to a gene: 3. There are 13 residues in the CDR3. Germline V gene data show CDR1 as MDHEN and CDR2 as SYDVKM. CDR3 sequence (DNA): TGTGCCAGCAACCGGGACAGGGGGTACGAGCAGTACTTC. This translates into CASNRDRGYEQYF.

This chain uses TRBV7-2 with TRBJ1-5; no clear D. The germline CDR1 and CDR2 sequences are SGHTA and FQGNSA. Trimming removed 5 bases from V and 2 bases from J, with 13 bases in between. This CDR3 spans 15 amino acids. The CDR3 DNA is TGTGCCAGCAGCCAAAGTAATGGGGGCAATCAGCCCCAGCATTTT. It codes for CASSQSNGGNQPQHF. The entire variable domain, with the rest obtained from reference TRBV7-2 and TRBJ1-5, is as follows: GAGVSQSPSNKVTEKGKDVELRCDPISGHTALYWYRQSLGQGLEFLIYFQGNSAPDKSGLPSDRFSAERTGGSVSTLTIQRTQQEDSAVYLCASSQSNGGNQPQHFGDGTRLSIL.

The chain links TRBV30 to TRBJ2-3; D call uncertain. V lost 2 bases to trimming and J lost 2 bases, with 5 bases between them. The V gene's germline CDR1 is GTSNPN and CDR2 SVGIG (reference sequence). This CDR3 is built from 12 residues. The DNA of the CDR3 is TGTGCCTGGAGTTGGGCCACAGATACGCAGTATTTT. This encodes CAWSWATDTQYF.

This clonotype was seen more than once but under ten times. The chain links TRBV5-1 to TRBJ2-7, with 10 bases lining up with TRBD1. The length of the CDR3 is 15 residues. Germline CDR1 reads SGHRS; CDR2 reads YFSETQ. V was pared by 4 bases and J by 7 bases, with 11 bases of the junction left unmatched. The CDR3 DNA sequence: TGCGCCAGCAGCCCCGTCGACAGGGGGCTGGGTGAGCAGTACTTC. Residues: CASSPVDRGLGEQYF.

This rearrangement joins TRBV18 to TRBJ1-5; 7 bases agree with TRBD1. The J segment lost 2 bases and the V segment lost 0 bases, leaving 7 bases of the junction unmatched. Per the germline V gene, CDR1 is KGHSH and CDR2 is LQKENI. The CDR3 runs to 17 residues. CDR3 in amino acids: CASSPPRTQGGNQPQHF. Written as DNA, the CDR3 is TGTGCCAGCTCACCACCGAGGACCCAGGGGGGCAATCAGCCCCAGCATTTT. Complete variable domain (other parts from reference TRBV18 and TRBJ1-5): NAGVMQNPRHLVRRRGQEARLRCSPMKGHSHVYWYRQLPEEGLKFMVYLQKENIIDESGMPKERFSAEFPKEGPSILRIQQVVRGDSAAYFCASSPPRTQGGNQPQHFGDGTRLSIL.

CDR3 protein: CSARSTGGTGANVLTF. The CDR3 coding sequence is TGCAGTGCTAGATCGACAGGGGGTACAGGGGCCAACGTCCTGACTTTC. The rearrangement joins TRBV20-1 to TRBJ2-6; 9 bases are a match to TRBD1. The CDR3 consists of 16 residues. CDR1 and CDR2 from the germline V gene are DFQATT and SNEGSKA (reference sequence). After removal of 2 bases from V and 4 bases from J, the junction contained 6 bases not matched to a gene.

This clonotype was observed a handful of times. The J gene is TRBJ2-5, the V gene TRBV7-6, with TRBD1 matching 10 bases. The germline CDR1 and CDR2 sequences are SGHVS and FNYEAQ. V lost 5 bases, J lost 6 bases, and 9 bases stayed unmatched. This CDR3 contains 15 residues. The CDR3 nucleotides are TGTGCCAGCAGCCCCGGGACAGGGGTCGGGAAGACCCAGTACTTC. Translation: CASSPGTGVGKTQYF. Full variable domain (missing parts from reference TRBV7-6 and TRBJ2-5): GAGVSQSPRYKVTKRGQDVALRCDPISGHVSLYWYRQALGQGPEFLTYFNYEAQQDKSGLPNDRFSAERPEGSISTLTIQRTEQRDSAMYRCASSPGTGVGKTQYFGPGTRLLVL.

The rearrangement links TRBV2 to TRBJ2-3; the match to TRBD2 covers 9 bases. CDR3 length: 14 residues. Germline trimming cut 5 bases from V and 6 bases from J; bases unmatched to any gene: 6. The germline CDR1 and CDR2 sequences are SNHLY and FYNNEI. As DNA, the CDR3 is TGTGCCAGCAGTCGCGGACTAGCGATTGATACGCAGTATTTT. This translates into CASSRGLAIDTQYF.